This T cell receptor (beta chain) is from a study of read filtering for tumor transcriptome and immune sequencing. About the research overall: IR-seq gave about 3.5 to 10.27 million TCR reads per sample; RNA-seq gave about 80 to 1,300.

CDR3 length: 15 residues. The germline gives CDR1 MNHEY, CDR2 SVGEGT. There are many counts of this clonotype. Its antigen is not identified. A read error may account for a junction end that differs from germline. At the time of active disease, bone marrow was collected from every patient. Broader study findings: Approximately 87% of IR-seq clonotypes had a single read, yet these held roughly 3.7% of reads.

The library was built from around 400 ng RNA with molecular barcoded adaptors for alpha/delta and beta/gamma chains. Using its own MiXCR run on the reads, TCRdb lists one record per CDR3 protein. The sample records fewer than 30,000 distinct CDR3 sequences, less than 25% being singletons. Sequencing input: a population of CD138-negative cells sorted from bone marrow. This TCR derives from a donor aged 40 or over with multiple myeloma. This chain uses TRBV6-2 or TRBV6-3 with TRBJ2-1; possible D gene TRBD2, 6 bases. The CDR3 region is CASSYPGLGVNEQLF. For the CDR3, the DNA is TGTGCCAGCAGTTACCCGGGACTCGGCGTCAATGAGCAGCTCTTC.